Each of the 24 T cell receptor beta chains below was sequenced from the same sample in a study of cytomegalovirus exposure and HLA in healthy donors. Assay used: immunoSEQ multiplex PCR; TCRdb lists only in-frame clones, some missing. The table includes some 200,000 clones, 65% to 90% detected once. Sequenced input: PBMCs. Every receptor here comes from a woman aged 25-40 years in good health and CMV-seropositive.

As concerns this clone: Its ends do not fully match the called genes, so a read error is possible. This chain links TRBV7-7 with TRBJ2-5, with D possibly being TRBD1 (5 bases). The CDR3 contains 13 residues. Germline V gene sequence: CDR1 SSHAT, CDR2 FNYEAQ (reference sequence). The CDR3 is CASSSDSQETQYF. The CDR3 nucleotides read TGTGCTAGCAGCTCAGACAGCCAAGAGACCCAGTACTTC.

The V call is TRBV7-3, the J call TRBJ2-1, with D perhaps TRBD2 (6 bases). Germline V gives CDR1 SGHTA, CDR2 FQGTGA. There are 14 residues in the CDR3. The V and J ends lost 5 bases and 9 bases respectively, with 17 bases between them. The CDR3 DNA reads as TGTGCCAGCAGCGGGGACTCTAACCTAGGTGAGCAGTTCTTC. Protein sequence: CASSGDSNLGEQFF.

This chain uses TRBV7-2 with TRBJ2-1, with 8 positions matching TRBD2. CDR1 and CDR2 (germline): SGHTA, FQGNSA. This CDR3 is built from 17 residues. The V gene end was trimmed by 0 bases and the J gene end by 5 bases; junction bases not matched to a gene: 9. The CDR3, as DNA: TGTGCCAGCAGCTTAGCCAGCGGGAGTAGGATTAACAATGAGCAGTTCTTC. It specifies CASSLASGSRINNEQFF.

CDR3 sequence reads: CSAGQGKGYEQFF. Here the CDR3 DNA reads TGCAGCGCCGGACAGGGTAAGGGCTATGAGCAGTTCTTC. The chain recombines TRBV29-1 with TRBJ2-1; 8 bases are a match to TRBD1. Germline values: CDR1 SQVTM, CDR2 ANQGSEA. V lost 7 bases, J lost 8 bases, and 10 bases stayed unmatched. CDR3 length: 13 amino acids.

The rearrangement uses TRBV20-1 and TRBJ2-1; D call uncertain. Trimming removed 2 bases from V and 5 bases from J, with 4 bases in between. This CDR3 contains 11 residues. Per the germline V gene, CDR1 is DFQATT and CDR2 is SNEGSKA (reference sequence). CDR3 in amino acids: CSARHDNEQFF. CDR3 nucleotide sequence: TGCAGTGCTAGACATGACAATGAGCAGTTCTTC.

The chain combines TRBV18 with TRBJ2-1, with 8 nucleotides matching TRBD2. CDR1 is KGHSH, CDR2 LQKENI, per germline. J lost 6 bases, V lost 3 bases, and 7 bases had no gene match. This CDR3 comprises 15 residues. DNA for the CDR3: TGTGCCAGCTCACCGGTACTAGCGGCCTTCAATGAGCAGTTCTTC. It yields the protein CASSPVLAAFNEQFF.

The chain uses TRBV7-2 and TRBJ2-1; 9 bases are a match to TRBD2. V gave up 5 bases and J gave up 7 bases; unmatched junction bases: 12. This CDR3 is 16 amino acids long. From germline, CDR1 is SGHTA and CDR2 FQGNSA. The CDR3 loop reads CASSPPGVAGVNEQFF. The CDR3 DNA sequence: TGTGCCAGCAGCCCACCCGGGGTAGCGGGAGTTAATGAGCAGTTCTTC.

The chain is built from TRBV5-1 and TRBJ2-1, with 9 bases matching TRBD2. V trimming: 2 bases; J trimming: 7 bases; junction bases outside the gene matches: 4. CDR1 and CDR2 from the germline V gene are SGHRS and YFSETQ. The CDR3 extends over 14 amino acids. The CDR3 sequence: CASSLAGGRNEQFF. The DNA of the CDR3 is TGCGCCAGCAGCTTAGCGGGAGGACGGAATGAGCAGTTCTTC.

This clone was picked up one time. The chain joins TRBV10-3 to TRBJ2-3, with 7 bases lining up with TRBD1. V lost 6 bases to trimming and J lost 0 bases; unmatched junction nucleotides: 3. Per the germline V gene, CDR1 is ENHRY and CDR2 is SYGVKD. There are 14 residues in the CDR3. CDR3 DNA: TGTGCCATCAGCCTACAGGGGAGCACAGATACGCAGTATTTT. Translated, it gives CAISLQGSTDTQYF.

V is TRBV11-3 and J is TRBJ2-2, with 10 positions matching TRBD1. V shed 5 bases and J 7 bases; nucleotides not matched to a gene: 1. CDR1 is SGHNT, CDR2 YENEEA, per germline. The CDR3 extends over 13 amino acids. CDR3 amino acids: CASSRDRGGELFF. The CDR3 DNA follows: TGTGCCAGCAGCCGGGACAGGGGCGGGGAGCTGTTTTTT. The full variable domain, with the rest looked up from reference TRBV11-3 and TRBJ2-2, is EAGVVQSPRYKIIEKKQPVAFWCNPISGHNTLYWYLQNLGQGPELLIRYENEEAVDDSQLPKDRFSAERLKGVDSTLKIQPAELGDSAVYLCASSRDRGGELFFGEGSRLTVL.

This chain connects TRBV28 to TRBJ2-1; TRBD1 matches 7 bases. The CDR3 has 15 amino acids. V trimming: 4 bases; J trimming: 2 bases; junction bases outside the gene matches: 5. The germline CDR1 and CDR2 sequences are MDHEN and SYDVKM. This CDR3 is CASSYPGTAYNEQFF. CDR3 nucleotides: TGTGCCAGCAGTTACCCCGGGACAGCCTACAATGAGCAGTTCTTC. Together with reference TRBV28 and TRBJ2-1, the CDR3 gives the full variable domain: DVKVTQSSRYLVKRTGEKVFLECVQDMDHENMFWYRQDPGLGLRLIYFSYDVKMKEKGDIPEGYSVSREKKERFSLILESASTNQTSMYLCASSYPGTAYNEQFFGPGTRLTVL.

This sequence joins TRBV18 and TRBJ1-1; weak D call: TRBD1 (5 bases). The V end was cut by 0 bases, the J end by 3 bases, with 8 bases between. Per the germline V gene, CDR1 is KGHSH and CDR2 is LQKENI. The CDR3 is 14 amino acids. CDR3 coding DNA: TGTGCCAGCTCACCACCGGCGGGGGACACTGAAGCTTTCTTT. It yields the protein CASSPPAGDTEAFF.

The chain joins TRBV5-8 to TRBJ1-2, with D possibly being TRBD1 (5 bases). The CDR3 loop spans 14 amino acids. V shed 4 bases and J shed 4 bases, with 14 bases lying between them. Germline assignment: CDR1 SGHTS and CDR2 YDEGEE. The CDR3 DNA sequence: TGTGCCAGCAGCAGTGGGGCCAGCCTCTATGGCTACACCTTC. Protein: CASSSGASLYGYTF.

In this sample, this clone turned up once. The J gene is TRBJ1-1, the V gene TRBV5-8; 9 bases line up with TRBD1. The CDR3 is 16 residues long. CDR1 and CDR2 from the germline V gene are SGHTS and YDEGEE. V dropped 4 bases and J dropped 5; count of bases not matched to a gene: 12. CDR3 coding DNA: TGTGCCAGCAGCCTATATACCGGGACAGGGCTTACTGAAGCTTTCTTT. Translation gives CASSLYTGTGLTEAFF.

This rearrangement joins TRBV11-3 to TRBJ2-3, with D perhaps matching TRBD2 (6 bases). This CDR3 has 17 amino acids. With 0 bases removed from V and 0 bases from J, the gap between germline ends came to 13 bases. CDR1 is SGHNT and CDR2 is YENEEA in the germline V gene. The CDR3 DNA reads TGTGCCAGCAGCTTAGACTACGGCGGGACGAGCACAGATACGCAGTATTTT. Translation: CASSLDYGGTSTDTQYF. The complete variable domain, with remaining parts taken from reference TRBV11-3 and TRBJ2-3, reads EAGVVQSPRYKIIEKKQPVAFWCNPISGHNTLYWYLQNLGQGPELLIRYENEEAVDDSQLPKDRFSAERLKGVDSTLKIQPAELGDSAVYLCASSLDYGGTSTDTQYFGPGTRLTVL.

This chain connects TRBV25-1 to TRBJ2-1; no reliable D call. The CDR3 consists of 16 residues. Germline CDR1 MGHDK, CDR2 SYGVNS. Trimming removed 3 bases from V and 0 bases from J, with 12 bases in between. CDR3 nucleotide sequence: TGTGCCAGCAGTGACTCTGGCGGAGTCTCCTACAATGAGCAGTTCTTC. Its protein product is CASSDSGGVSYNEQFF.

The chain recombines TRBV2 with TRBJ1-2; 8 positions match TRBD1. The CDR3 is 13 residues long. The V segment lost 8 bases and the J segment 8 bases; nucleotides outside the gene matches: 10. Germline-derived CDR1 and CDR2 are SNHLY and FYNNEI. The CDR3 region is CASGTRQGQGYTF. The DNA of the CDR3 is TGTGCCAGCGGAACGAGACAGGGGCAAGGCTACACCTTC.

The sample holds one count of this clone. This chain uses TRBV27 with TRBJ1-1, with D maybe TRBD1 (6 bases). Germline values: CDR1 MNHEY, CDR2 SMNVEV (reference sequence). The CDR3 is made up of 14 amino acids. The ends were cut back, 8 bases at V and 1 base at J, with 14 bases in the middle. The CDR3 DNA follows: TGTGCCAGCGGTTACAGGGCTGCGAACACTGAAGCTTTCTTT. Its translation is CASGYRAANTEAFF.

V and J are TRBV5-4 and TRBJ1-1; 7 bases are shared with TRBD1. The V and J ends lost 1 base and 3 bases, in that order; junction bases with no gene match: 12. Germline values: CDR1 SGHNT, CDR2 YYREEE (reference sequence). This CDR3 has 17 residues. The CDR3 nucleotides read TGTGCCAGCAGCTTGCATCCCCTGACAGGGCGCGACACTGAAGCTTTCTTT. Protein sequence: CASSLHPLTGRDTEAFF.

This clone was picked up one time. This rearrangement joins TRBV7-9 to TRBJ2-1; 8 bases match TRBD2. From germline, CDR1 is SEHNR and CDR2 FQNEAQ (reference sequence). Trimming took 3 bases from V and 7 from J; bases not matched to a gene: 2. The CDR3 totals 13 residues. The CDR3 protein is CASSLQRENEQFF. As DNA, the CDR3 is TGTGCCAGCAGCTTGCAGCGGGAGAATGAGCAGTTCTTC.

The chain couples TRBV6-1 to TRBJ2-7; 8 bases fit TRBD1. CDR3 length: 11 amino acids. Trimming took 8 bases from V and 5 from J; bases not matched to a gene: 2. The V gene's germline CDR1 is MNHNS and CDR2 SASEGT. The CDR3 protein is CASGQGHEQYF. CDR3 DNA: TGTGCCAGCGGACAGGGTCACGAGCAGTACTTC.

The chain uses TRBV2 and TRBJ2-5; D is perhaps TRBD2 (6 bases). This CDR3 has 15 residues. Trimming cost V 6 bases and J 5 bases, with 19 bases left between them. Germline assignment: CDR1 SNHLY and CDR2 FYNNEI. The CDR3 DNA follows: TGTGCCAGCAGCCCTCTCCAGGGACTGGGGGAGACCCAGTACTTC. It codes for CASSPLQGLGETQYF.

In this sample, this clone turned up a few times. J is TRBJ1-4 and V is TRBV30; 8 bases agree with TRBD1. Germline lookup yields CDR1 GTSNPN and CDR2 SVGIG (reference sequence). Trimming took 5 bases from V and 4 from J; bases not matched to a gene: 6. This CDR3 comprises 14 residues. In nucleotides, the CDR3 is TGTGCCTGGCTTCAGGGGGCGGGTAATGAAAAACTGTTTTTT. Encoded protein: CAWLQGAGNEKLFF. The full variable domain, in which reference TRBV30 and TRBJ1-4 provide the parts outside the CDR3, is SQTIHQWPATLVQPVGSPLSLECTVEGTSNPNLYWYRQAAGRGLQLLFYSVGIGQISSEVPQNLSASRPQDRQFILSSKKLLLSDSGFYLCAWLQGAGNEKLFFGSGTQLSVL.

The V gene is TRBV28, the J gene TRBJ1-3; a weak D match, TRBD1 (5 bases). Germline values: CDR1 MDHEN, CDR2 SYDVKM. The CDR3 is 15 amino acids. V was pared by 1 base and J by 4 bases, with 11 bases between. The CDR3 DNA follows: TGTGCCAGCAGTTTATCCAGGGTATCGGGAAACACCATATATTTT. Translation: CASSLSRVSGNTIYF.